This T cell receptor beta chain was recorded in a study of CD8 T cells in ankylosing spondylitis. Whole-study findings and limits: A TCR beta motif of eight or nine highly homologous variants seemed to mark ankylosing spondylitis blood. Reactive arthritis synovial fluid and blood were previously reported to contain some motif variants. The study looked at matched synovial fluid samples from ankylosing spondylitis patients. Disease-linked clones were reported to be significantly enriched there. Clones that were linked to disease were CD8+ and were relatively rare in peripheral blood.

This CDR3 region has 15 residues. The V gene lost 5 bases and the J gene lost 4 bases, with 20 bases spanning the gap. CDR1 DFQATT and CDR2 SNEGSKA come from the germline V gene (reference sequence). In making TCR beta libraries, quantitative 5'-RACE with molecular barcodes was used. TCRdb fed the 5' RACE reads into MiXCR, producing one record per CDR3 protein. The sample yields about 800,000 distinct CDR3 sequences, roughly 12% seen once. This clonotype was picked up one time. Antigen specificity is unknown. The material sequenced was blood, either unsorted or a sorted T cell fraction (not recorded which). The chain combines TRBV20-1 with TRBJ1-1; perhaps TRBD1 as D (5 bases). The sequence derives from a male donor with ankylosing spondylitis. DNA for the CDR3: TGCAGTGCTCCCGATCTGGGACGCCAGGGCACTGAAGCTTTCTTT. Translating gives CSAPDLGRQGTEAFF.